This T cell receptor (beta chain) comes out of a study of blood T cell repertoires in COVID-19. The wider study: Acute and convalescent COVID-19 samples came from the United States, Italy and Spain. Nucleic acid was either cDNA or gDNA, and it came from T cells, B-cell-depleted T cells, or PBMCs.

The CDR3 extends over 14 amino acids. Germline V gene data show CDR1 as LNHDA and CDR2 as SQIVND (reference sequence). With 1 base clipped from V and 1 base from J, the junction kept 1 base outside the gene matches. In the original analysis: Amplifying reference gene primers gave estimates of nucleated cell counts. Repertoires were generated with immunoSEQ multiplex PCR, while TCRdb's copy carries only in-frame clones and drops some. V and J calls and clone size are those listed in that table; D and trimming were worked out from the DNA. This repertoire shows under 200,000 clones, about 90% found once; its top ten account for approximately 2.7%.

Material: peripheral blood. V gene TRBV19 combines with J gene TRBJ2-7, with 7 bases fitting TRBD1. The clonotype was recovered from a man aged 40-55 years with active or convalescent COVID-19. The CDR3 reads CASSIAQGSYEQYF. As DNA, the CDR3 is TGTGCCAGTAGTATAGCACAGGGGTCCTACGAGCAGTACTTC. The complete variable domain, with remaining parts taken from reference TRBV19 and TRBJ2-7, reads DGGITQSPKYLFRKEGQNVTLSCEQNLNHDAMYWYRQDPGQGLRLIYYSQIVNDFQKGDIAEGYSVSREKKESFPLTVTSAQKNPTAFYLCASSIAQGSYEQYFGPGTRLTVT.